Shown below are 27 T cell receptor beta chains from a single sample sequenced in a study of vaccination effects on CD4 cells after COVID-19. Assay: immunoSEQ multiplex PCR; the TCRdb copy retains only in-frame clones and omits some. This sample has under 65,000 clones, with about 77% found just once. Antigen-specific CD4+ T cells expanded by the ViraFEST assay with viral peptide pools were then sequenced. Scientists isolated CD4+ T cells after an approximately 10-day culture period ended. The infection with SARS-CoV-2 (confirmed by PCR) occurred in this person between March and December 2020. What these receptors recognize is not known. Sequencing used CD4+ T cells from PBMCs cultured with HIV peptides, obtained before COVID-19 vaccination. Documented subset: HIV-1 Nef peptide pool negative control/reference culture. The source is a human donor who had a prior SARS-CoV-2 infection.

The chain links TRBV2 to TRBJ2-3; D is uncertain. V lost 8 bases, J lost 6 bases, and 12 bases lay in between. Germline lookup yields CDR1 SNHLY and CDR2 FYNNEI. This CDR3 has 12 amino acids. The CDR3 reads CASSTGVDTQYF. The CDR3 DNA reads as TGTGCCAGCTCGACGGGCGTGGATACGCAGTATTTT.

The chain employs TRBV21-1 and TRBJ1-1; TRBD1 is the table's D call, not checked against the DNA. TRBV21-1 is a pseudogene locus. The CDR3 is 13 amino acids. CDR3: CASSKPRNTEAFF. The CDR3 region has the DNA TGTGCCAGCAGCAAACCCAGGAACACTGAAGCTTTCTTT.

V gene TRBV20-1 combines with J gene TRBJ1-4; D may be TRBD1 (5 bases). V lost 3 bases, J lost 0 bases, and 8 bases lay in between. The CDR3 covers 14 residues. Germline V CDR1 and CDR2: DFQATT, SNEGSKA (reference sequence). CDR3 bases: TGCAGTGCTAGTCAGGGACCAACTAATGAAAAACTGTTTTTT. It codes for CSASQGPTNEKLFF.

This chain joins TRBV7-2 and TRBJ2-5; D is perhaps TRBD1 (6 bases). CDR3 size: 13 residues. Trimming left V 2 bases short and J 5 bases short, with 9 bases between. Germline V CDR1 and CDR2: SGHTA, FQGNSA. Here the CDR3 DNA reads TGTGCCAGCAGCTTATACAGGGCGGAGACCCAGTACTTC. Its translation is CASSLYRAETQYF. Drawing the rest from reference TRBV7-2 and TRBJ2-5, the complete variable domain is GAGVSQSPSNKVTEKGKDVELRCDPISGHTALYWYRQSLGQGLEFLIYFQGNSAPDKSGLPSDRFSAERTGGSVSTLTIQRTQQEDSAVYLCASSLYRAETQYFGPGTRLLVL.

The chain is built from TRBV9 and TRBJ1-1; D ambiguous. There are 13 residues in the CDR3. Germline lookup yields CDR1 SGDLS and CDR2 YYNGEE. Trimming removed 2 bases from V and 7 bases from J, with 12 bases in between. The CDR3 coding sequence is TGTGCCAGCAGCGTCGGCCCGGACTATGAAGCTTTCTTT. Its protein product is CASSVGPDYEAFF.

The genes are TRBV7-9 and TRBJ1-3, with D perhaps matching TRBD1 (6 bases). The CDR3 consists of 15 residues. V shed 5 bases and J shed 0 bases, with 11 bases lying between them. Per the germline V gene, CDR1 is SEHNR and CDR2 is FQNEAQ (reference sequence). This CDR3 reads CASSPPGASGNTIYF. Written as DNA, the CDR3 is TGTGCCAGCAGCCCCCCGGGGGCCTCTGGAAACACCATATATTTT.

The rearrangement uses TRBV5-1 and TRBJ2-1; D uncertain. V dropped 1 base and J dropped 4 bases, with 6 bases sitting between them. CDR1 is SGHRS and CDR2 is YFSETQ in the germline V gene. The CDR3 loop spans 13 amino acids. CDR3 in amino acids: CASSLFEYNEQFF. The CDR3 nucleotides read TGCGCCAGCAGCTTGTTCGAGTACAATGAGCAGTTCTTC.

V usage is TRBV19 and J usage is TRBJ2-5; the D gene is possibly TRBD1 (5 bases). This CDR3 comprises 14 residues. Germline V lookup: CDR1 LNHDA, CDR2 SQIVND (reference sequence). The V and J ends lost 1 base and 2 bases respectively, with 8 bases between them. CDR3 protein: CASSIVGQQETQYF. CDR3 sequence (DNA): TGTGCCAGTAGTATAGTCGGACAACAAGAGACCCAGTACTTC.

This rearrangement joins TRBV2 to TRBJ2-1; 7 bases map to TRBD2. After removal of 6 bases from V and 0 bases from J, the junction contained 14 bases not matched to a gene. CDR1 and CDR2 from the germline V gene are SNHLY and FYNNEI. The CDR3 is made up of 18 amino acids. CDR3 sequence (DNA): TGTGCCAGCAGCTTCCCCATTGGGCTAGCGGTCTCCTACAATGAGCAGTTCTTC. Its protein product is CASSFPIGLAVSYNEQFF.

V usage is TRBV5-5 and J usage is TRBJ2-7; no clear D. The CDR3 totals 11 residues. Between the trimmed V and J ends, which lost 4 bases and 4 bases, there was a span of 6 bases. Germline lookup yields CDR1 SGHKS and CDR2 YYEKEE (reference sequence). The CDR3 loop reads CASSTTYEQYF. The CDR3 coding sequence is TGTGCCAGCAGCACGACGTACGAGCAGTACTTC.

CDR3 DNA: TGTGCCAGCAGCGCGGGAGGGCGGAAGCAGTTCTTC. Translating gives CASSAGGRKQFF. The chain uses TRBV3-1 (or the pseudogene TRBV3-2) and TRBJ2-1, with 9 nucleotides matching TRBD2. The germline V gene encodes CDR1 LGHDT and CDR2 YNNKEL (reference sequence). This CDR3 contains 12 residues. The junction had 4 bases not matched to a gene; V was cut back by 5 bases and J by 11 bases.

The chain uses TRBV7-8 and TRBJ2-1; D gene uncertain. Germline V lookup: CDR1 SGHVS, CDR2 FQNEAQ. Deletions cut 4 bases from V and 0 bases from J, with 16 bases between. The length of the CDR3 is 17 residues. CDR3 DNA: TGTGCCAGCAGCTACCCGGGCACGGTGAGCTCCTACAATGAGCAGTTCTTC. Its protein is CASSYPGTVSSYNEQFF.

The V gene is TRBV29-1, the J gene TRBJ2-3; 13 nucleotides match TRBD2. The germline V gene has CDR1 SQVTM and CDR2 ANQGSEA. The CDR3 consists of 16 residues. V shed 2 bases, J shed 3 bases, and the junction held 5 bases outside the gene matches. CDR3 sequence: CSVETGTSGITDTQYF. CDR3 bases: TGCAGCGTTGAAACCGGGACTAGCGGGATAACAGATACGCAGTATTTT.

The V gene is TRBV5-1, the J gene TRBJ2-5; 14 nucleotides match TRBD2. Germline CDR1 and CDR2: SGHRS and YFSETQ. The V segment lost 4 bases and the J segment 5 bases; nucleotides outside the gene matches: 7. The CDR3 is made up of 16 amino acids. The CDR3 DNA reads TGCGCCAGCAGCCACACCGGACTAGCGGGAGGTGAGACCCAGTACTTC. The encoded protein is CASSHTGLAGGETQYF.

The CDR3 here is CASTEGPTQETQYF. DNA of the CDR3: TGTGCCAGCACGGAGGGACCGACCCAAGAGACCCAGTACTTC. This chain links TRBV7-2 with TRBJ2-5, with a weak D call TRBD2 (6 bases). The CDR3 extends over 14 amino acids. Trimming pared 7 bases from V and 1 base from J, leaving 13 bases between. Germline loops: CDR1 SGHTA, CDR2 FQGNSA.

J is TRBJ1-2 and V is TRBV3-1 (or the pseudogene TRBV3-2), with a possible D match to TRBD1 (5 bases). The CDR3 spans 14 residues. The germline CDR1 and CDR2 sequences are LGHDT and YNNKEL (reference sequence). V lost 0 bases and J 2 bases, leaving 7 bases between the germline ends. The CDR3 coding sequence is TGTGCCAGCAGCCAAGACGACAGAAACTATGGCTACACCTTC. This sequence encodes CASSQDDRNYGYTF.

This chain joins TRBV4-3 and TRBJ2-1, with 8 positions matching TRBD2. Per germline, CDR1 LGHNA and CDR2 YSLEER. The V gene end was trimmed by 0 bases and the J gene end by 2 bases; junction bases not matched to a gene: 9. The CDR3 length is 18 residues. CDR3 sequence: CASSQEDIWREAYNEQFF. The CDR3 DNA reads TGCGCCAGCAGCCAAGAAGATATTTGGCGGGAGGCCTACAATGAGCAGTTCTTC.

The gene calls are TRBV7-2 and TRBJ2-7, with D uncertain. Germline CDR1 is SGHTA and CDR2 is FQGNSA. The CDR3 sequence is 13 residues long. Trimming left V 1 base short and J 3 bases short, with 7 bases between. The CDR3 nucleotides read TGTGCCAGCAGCTTAGGGCTTGACTACGAGCAGTACTTC. This codes for CASSLGLDYEQYF.

The count of this clone is one. The chain employs TRBV9 and TRBJ1-2, with D possibly matching TRBD1 (6 bases). The CDR3 is made up of 14 amino acids. Trimming removed 4 bases at V and 2 bases at J, with 12 bases between. Germline V gene lookup returns CDR1 SGDLS and CDR2 YYNGEE. This chain's CDR3 is CASSLAGVNYGYTF. The CDR3 DNA reads TGTGCCAGCAGCCTAGCAGGGGTAAACTATGGCTACACCTTC.

The CDR3 DNA reads as TGTGCCAGCAGCGTAATGGGGGGCCCAGATACGCAGTATTTT. This gives the protein CASSVMGGPDTQYF. The rearrangement joins TRBV9 to TRBJ2-3; D might be TRBD1 or TRBD2, each matching 6 bases. V was pared by 1 base and J by 4 bases, with 10 bases between. The CDR3 runs 14 residues. Per germline, CDR1 SGDLS and CDR2 YYNGEE.

The chain employs TRBV30 and TRBJ1-1; D perhaps matches TRBD1 (5 bases). The CDR3 length is 15 residues. V was trimmed by 0 bases and J by 1 base, leaving 12 bases between them. The V gene's germline CDR1 is GTSNPN and CDR2 SVGIG (reference sequence). For the CDR3, the DNA is TGTGCCTGGAGTGTACTAAGGGGCCCGAACACTGAAGCTTTCTTT. Its protein is CAWSVLRGPNTEAFF.

This rearrangement joins TRBV7-2 to TRBJ1-1; possible D gene TRBD1, 5 bases. V was shortened by 5 bases and J by 3 bases, with 16 bases between the two germline ends. Germline assignment: CDR1 SGHTA and CDR2 FQGNSA. The CDR3 is 15 residues long. The CDR3 DNA reads as TGTGCCAGCAGCCCCGACTGGGGCGGAGACACTGAAGCTTTCTTT. Its protein product is CASSPDWGGDTEAFF. Full variable domain (rest looked up from reference TRBV7-2 and TRBJ1-1): GAGVSQSPSNKVTEKGKDVELRCDPISGHTALYWYRQSLGQGLEFLIYFQGNSAPDKSGLPSDRFSAERTGGSVSTLTIQRTQQEDSAVYLCASSPDWGGDTEAFFGQGTRLTVV.

The chain couples TRBV7-3 to TRBJ1-2, with TRBD1 matching 9 bases. Germline-derived CDR1 and CDR2 are SGHTA and FQGTGA. The ends lost 4 bases at V and 8 bases at J; junction bases unmatched: 5. The CDR3 is 13 amino acids. In DNA, the CDR3 is TGTGCCAGCAGCTGGGACAGGGATCAGGGCTACACCTTC. This gives the protein CASSWDRDQGYTF.

The chain uses TRBV9 and TRBJ2-1, with TRBD2 matching over 10 bases. Per the germline V gene, CDR1 is SGDLS and CDR2 is YYNGEE. Trimming took 0 bases from V and 10 from J; bases not matched to a gene: 10. This CDR3 comprises 16 residues. CDR3 bases: TGTGCCAGCAGCGTAGGACTAGCGGGTGGATTGTGGGAGCAGTTCTTC. It encodes CASSVGLAGGLWEQFF. The whole variable domain, remainder taken from reference TRBV9 and TRBJ2-1, is DSGVTQTPKHLITATGQRVTLRCSPRSGDLSVYWYQQSLDQGLQFLIQYYNGEERAKGNILERFSAQQFPDLHSELNLSSLELGDSALYFCASSVGLAGGLWEQFFGPGTRLTVL.

This clone appeared a few times. The chain carries TRBV5-1 and TRBJ1-1; D is possibly TRBD1 (5 bases). Deletions cut 4 bases from V and 0 bases from J, with 10 bases between. This CDR3 is built from 14 residues. Per germline, CDR1 SGHRS and CDR2 YFSETQ. CDR3 nucleotide sequence: TGCGCCAGCAGCCCGAAGACAGTGAACACTGAAGCTTTCTTT. It yields the protein CASSPKTVNTEAFF.

V is TRBV6-2 or TRBV6-3 and J is TRBJ2-7; 10 bases map to TRBD2. The CDR3 is 16 residues long. Per germline, CDR1 MNHEY and CDR2 SVGEGT. Unmatched junction bases numbered 7, after V lost 2 bases and J lost 3 bases. The CDR3 bases are TGTGCCAGCAGTTACACTAGCGGGGTACTAGGCTACGAGCAGTACTTC. The encoded protein is CASSYTSGVLGYEQYF.

V usage is TRBV7-6 and J usage is TRBJ1-6; TRBD1 matches 7 bases. The J segment lost 7 bases and the V segment lost 5 bases, leaving 8 bases of the junction unmatched. Germline lookup yields CDR1 SGHVS and CDR2 FNYEAQ. The CDR3 length is 15 residues. DNA for the CDR3: TGTGCCAGCAGCCCCCGGGACAGCGCGAATTCACCCCTCCACTTT. It specifies CASSPRDSANSPLHF. The full variable domain, its missing parts supplied by reference TRBV7-6 and TRBJ1-6, is GAGVSQSPRYKVTKRGQDVALRCDPISGHVSLYWYRQALGQGPEFLTYFNYEAQQDKSGLPNDRFSAERPEGSISTLTIQRTEQRDSAMYRCASSPRDSANSPLHFGNGTRLTVT.